Below, 17 T cell receptor beta chains from the same sample are listed, as sequenced in a study of CD8+ T cells in alopecia areata. Treatment denoted: oral pan-JAK inhibitor, 5-10 mg twice daily. Extracted RNA was reverse transcribed into cDNA, the sequencing template. TCRdb's table, derived via immunoSEQ multiplex PCR, lists solely in-frame clones and lacks some. Of about 120,000 clones in the sample, about three fifths were seen once. Here the sequenced sample was CD8+ T cells sorted from blood, taken at week 4, from a patient treated with tofacitinib. Every receptor here comes from a human donor with alopecia areata.

There are a few counts of this clone. CDR3 protein: CSVVSLGETQYF. For the CDR3, the DNA is TGCAGCGTCGTGTCCCTTGGAGAGACCCAGTACTTC. The rearrangement uses TRBV29-1 and TRBJ2-5, with D uncertain. The ends were cut back, 6 bases at V and 4 bases at J, with 12 bases in the middle. Germline-derived CDR1 and CDR2 are SQVTM and ANQGSEA. The CDR3 has 12 amino acids.

The CDR3 region is CAWSDGGNTIYF. The DNA for the CDR3 is TGTGCCTGGAGTGACGGTGGAAACACCATATATTTT. V usage is TRBV30 and J usage is TRBJ1-3, with no clear D. V shed 1 base and J shed 3 bases, with 4 bases lying between them. The CDR3 is 12 residues long. Germline CDR1 is GTSNPN and CDR2 is SVGIG (reference sequence).

In this sample, this clone turned up a few times. The rearrangement links TRBV7-9 to TRBJ1-6; D not certain. CDR1 and CDR2 (germline): SEHNR, FQNEAQ (reference sequence). Trimming removed 5 bases at V and 12 bases at J, with 14 bases between. The CDR3 runs 13 residues. CDR3: CASSPPTGIPLHF. The CDR3 bases are TGTGCCAGCAGCCCCCCGACCGGGATACCCCTCCACTTT.

The chain recombines TRBV29-1 with TRBJ2-7, with 9 bases aligning to TRBD1. The CDR3 has 13 residues. Per germline, CDR1 SQVTM and CDR2 ANQGSEA. The trim removed 4 bases at V and 3 bases at J, leaving 4 bases unmatched. CDR3 region: CSVVDRGNYEQYF. In DNA, the CDR3 is TGCAGCGTTGTGGACAGGGGCAACTACGAGCAGTACTTC.

The chain joins TRBV27 to TRBJ2-1; D remains unclear. The V gene lost 6 bases and the J gene lost 10 bases, with 16 bases spanning the gap. This CDR3 has 13 amino acids. Germline CDR1 is MNHEY and CDR2 is SMNVEV (reference sequence). The CDR3 here is CASSPANPREQFF. In nucleotides, the CDR3 is TGTGCCAGCAGCCCTGCCAACCCCCGGGAGCAGTTCTTC.

V is TRBV5-1 and J is TRBJ2-5, with D perhaps matching TRBD1 (6 bases). CDR1 and CDR2 from the germline V gene are SGHRS and YFSETQ. The ends were cut back, 4 bases at V and 2 bases at J, with 15 bases in the middle. The CDR3 consists of 15 residues. The DNA for the CDR3 is TGCGCCAGCAGCCCTACGGACAGACTACAAGAGACCCAGTACTTC. Its protein is CASSPTDRLQETQYF.

This chain uses TRBV15 with TRBJ2-5; TRBD1 matches 8 bases. Germline V gives CDR1 LNHNV, CDR2 YYDKDF (reference sequence). Losses at the gene ends were 3 bases for V and 2 bases for J; bases not matched to a gene: 5. This CDR3 region has 15 residues. CDR3 sequence: CATSRATGGQETQYF. The CDR3 nucleotides are TGTGCCACCAGCAGGGCAACAGGGGGACAAGAGACCCAGTACTTC.

This clone showed up just once. The genes are TRBV27 and TRBJ1-2, with 7 bases aligning to TRBD1. V lost 5 bases to trimming and J lost 6 bases; unmatched junction nucleotides: 6. The CDR3 has 13 amino acids. Germline assignment: CDR1 MNHEY and CDR2 SMNVEV (reference sequence). Written as DNA, the CDR3 is TGTGCCAGCAGTCCAGGGGGGGCTAATGGCTACACCTTC. Residues: CASSPGGANGYTF.

The chain uses TRBV4-3 and TRBJ2-7; D unresolved. This CDR3 contains 13 residues. Germline V gives CDR1 LGHNA, CDR2 YSLEER. V dropped 0 bases and J dropped 2 bases, with 5 bases sitting between them. This chain's CDR3 is CASSQEGTYEQYF. The CDR3 nucleotides read TGCGCCAGCAGCCAAGAGGGGACCTACGAGCAGTACTTC.

This clone turned up a few times. The V call is TRBV7-2, the J call TRBJ2-3, with a weak D call TRBD2 (5 bases). CDR3 length: 16 residues. V lost 4 bases and J 2 bases, leaving 16 bases between the germline ends. Germline CDR1 and CDR2: SGHTA and FQGNSA. CDR3 loop: CASSSLEAQLTDTQYF. CDR3 bases: TGTGCCAGCAGCTCACTAGAGGCCCAACTCACAGATACGCAGTATTTT.

The chain links TRBV30 to TRBJ1-1; perhaps TRBD1 as D (6 bases). Germline V CDR1 and CDR2: GTSNPN, SVGIG (reference sequence). This CDR3 spans 12 amino acids. CDR3 nucleotide sequence: TGTGCTTTGGGACAAGTGAACACTGAAGCTTTCTTT. It is translated as CALGQVNTEAFF. Full variable domain (rest looked up from reference TRBV30 and TRBJ1-1): SQTIHQWPATLVQPVGSPLSLECTVEGTSNPNLYWYRQAAGRGLQLLFYSVGIGQISSEVPQNLSASRPQDRQFILSSKKLLLSDSGFYLCALGQVNTEAFFGQGTRLTVV.

This clone occurred a few times. J is TRBJ2-5 and V is TRBV28; D uncertain. This CDR3 region has 11 residues. V lost 5 bases and J 5 bases, leaving 6 bases between the germline ends. Germline CDR1 MDHEN, CDR2 SYDVKM. The DNA of the CDR3 is TGTGCCAGCAGTCGTATTGAGACCCAGTACTTC. Amino acid sequence: CASSRIETQYF.

V gene TRBV27 combines with J gene TRBJ1-1, with D possibly matching TRBD1 (5 bases). Germline CDR1 and CDR2: MNHEY and SMNVEV (reference sequence). Trimming took 5 bases from V and 4 from J, leaving 20 bases between them. There are 16 residues in the CDR3. The CDR3 bases are TGTGCCAGCAGTCCCCTGGGCGGCCAGGGAATCACTGAAGCTTTCTTT. Protein sequence: CASSPLGGQGITEAFF.

The sample holds a few counts of this clone. The chain recombines TRBV10-3 with TRBJ2-5, with a tentative D call TRBD2 (7 bases). The CDR3 consists of 14 residues. V lost 2 bases and J 6 bases, leaving 13 bases between the germline ends. The germline V gene has CDR1 ENHRY and CDR2 SYGVKD. CDR3 in amino acids: CAISEEGGTKTQYF. The CDR3 DNA follows: TGTGCCATCAGTGAGGAGGGGGGGACGAAGACCCAGTACTTC.

The chain links TRBV29-1 to TRBJ2-5, with D uncertain. Germline CDR1 is SQVTM and CDR2 is ANQGSEA. The CDR3 spans 11 residues. Trimming removed 0 bases from V and 7 bases from J, with 6 bases in between. The CDR3 region is CSVEENRTQYF. The CDR3 region has the DNA TGCAGCGTTGAAGAGAATCGGACCCAGTACTTC.

This clone was picked up a small number of times. The V call is TRBV29-1, the J call TRBJ1-1, with D uncertain. Germline loops: CDR1 SQVTM, CDR2 ANQGSEA. V was clipped by 8 bases and J by 2 bases, with 6 bases between them. This CDR3 comprises 10 residues. CDR3 sequence (DNA): TGCAGCCCCTCAAACACTGAAGCTTTCTTT. Translated: CSPSNTEAFF.

This clone turned up a few times. This chain links TRBV29-1 with TRBJ1-2; tentatively, D is TRBD1 (5 bases). Germline assignment: CDR1 SQVTM and CDR2 ANQGSEA. Trimming left V 6 bases short and J 6 bases short, with 20 bases between. The CDR3 consists of 14 residues. The CDR3 DNA reads TGCAGCGTCCGCCGTCCGACTCAGGGAGATGGCTACACCTTC. Translating gives CSVRRPTQGDGYTF.